The entry that follows covers one T cell receptor (beta chain) sequence. This record belongs to a study of blood T cell repertoires in COVID-19. Study details: Spain, Italy and the United States supplied samples that represented acute and convalescent COVID-19. T cells, B-cell-depleted T cells, or PBMCs supplied cDNA or gDNA.

Original handling: Nucleated cell counts were estimated from reference gene primer amplification. TCRdb keeps only in-frame clones here, not all; method: immunoSEQ multiplex PCR. The V and J calls and clone size are taken from that table; D and trimming were inferred from the DNA. The data show 200,000 to 250,000 clones, 80% to 85% seen once. Trimming took 6 bases from V and 1 from J, leaving 14 bases between them. This CDR3 has 15 residues. Germline V gene lookup returns CDR1 MNHEY and CDR2 SVGAGI. Sequences were obtained from peripheral blood. V gene TRBV6-5 combines with J gene TRBJ2-3, with D perhaps matching TRBD1 (6 bases). The TCR was taken from a woman between 55 and 75 years old with acute or convalescent COVID-19. The CDR3 sequence: CASRATGLGTDTQYF. The CDR3 DNA follows: TGTGCCAGCAGAGCAACAGGGCTGGGCACAGATACGCAGTATTTT.